This T cell receptor beta chain was recorded in a study of cytomegalovirus exposure and HLA in healthy donors. About the research overall: Some 87 million unique TCRs from HLA-typed donors were held in an early release of data. Genotyping of 400 or so donors showed that roughly 83% belonged to the Caucasian-associated ancestry cluster.

PCR amplification relied on 60 Vbeta primers (plus 13 Jbeta primers). Data came from immunoSEQ multiplex PCR; TCRdb stores just in-frame clones and leaves some out. This sample yields roughly 99,000 clones, of which 81% are seen a single time; 2% to 2.5% belongs to the top ten. Study observations and caveats: In vitro work confirmed that three CMV-associated chains recognize CMV antigens.

This clone showed up just once. Antigen: not known. The CDR3 has 17 amino acids. Germline V lookup: CDR1 LGHNA, CDR2 YNFKEQ. V was shortened by 4 bases and J by 4 bases, with 22 bases between the two germline ends. The sequencing input was PBMCs. The chain combines TRBV4-2 with TRBJ2-5; perhaps TRBD1 as D (6 bases). This TCR derives from a man aged 30 to 39 in good health and CMV-seronegative. Here the CDR3 DNA reads TGTGCCAGCAGCCCCGTCGGTCGCGAAGCCAGGGGAGAGACCCAGTACTTC. It translates to CASSPVGREARGETQYF.